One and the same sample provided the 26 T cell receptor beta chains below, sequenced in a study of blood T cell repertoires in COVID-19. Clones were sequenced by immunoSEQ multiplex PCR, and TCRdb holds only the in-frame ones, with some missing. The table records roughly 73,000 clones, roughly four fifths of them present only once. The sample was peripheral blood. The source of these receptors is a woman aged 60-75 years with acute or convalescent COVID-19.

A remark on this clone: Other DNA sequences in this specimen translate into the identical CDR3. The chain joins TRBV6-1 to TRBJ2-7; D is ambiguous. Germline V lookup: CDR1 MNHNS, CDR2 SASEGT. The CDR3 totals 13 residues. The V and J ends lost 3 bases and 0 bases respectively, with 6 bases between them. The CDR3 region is CASSEYSSYEQYF. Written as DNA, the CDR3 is TGTGCCAGCAGTGAGTACAGCTCCTACGAGCAGTACTTC.

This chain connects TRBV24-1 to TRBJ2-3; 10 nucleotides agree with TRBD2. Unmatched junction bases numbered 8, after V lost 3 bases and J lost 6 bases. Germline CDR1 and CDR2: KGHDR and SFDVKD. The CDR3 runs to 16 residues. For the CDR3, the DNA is TGTGCCACCAGTGATCCCGGACTAGCGGCTGGGGATACGCAGTATTTT. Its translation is CATSDPGLAAGDTQYF.

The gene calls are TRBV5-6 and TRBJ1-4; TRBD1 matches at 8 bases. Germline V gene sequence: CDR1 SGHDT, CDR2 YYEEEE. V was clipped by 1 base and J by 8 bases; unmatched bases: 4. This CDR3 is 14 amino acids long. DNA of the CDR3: TGTGCCAGCAGCTTGACAGGGGGTGAAGAAAAACTGTTTTTT. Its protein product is CASSLTGGEEKLFF.

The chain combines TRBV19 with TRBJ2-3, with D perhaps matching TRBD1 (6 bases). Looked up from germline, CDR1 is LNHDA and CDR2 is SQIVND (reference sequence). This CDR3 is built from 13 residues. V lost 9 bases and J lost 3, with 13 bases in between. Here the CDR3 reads CASKSQGTDTQYF. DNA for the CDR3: TGTGCCAGCAAGTCACAGGGTACAGATACGCAGTATTTT.

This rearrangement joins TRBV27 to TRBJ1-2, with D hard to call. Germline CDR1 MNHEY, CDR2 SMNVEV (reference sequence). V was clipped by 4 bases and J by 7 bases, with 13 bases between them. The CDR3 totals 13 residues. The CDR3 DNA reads TGTGCCAGCAGTTCGCAGGTACAAGGTGGCTACACCTTC. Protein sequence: CASSSQVQGGYTF.

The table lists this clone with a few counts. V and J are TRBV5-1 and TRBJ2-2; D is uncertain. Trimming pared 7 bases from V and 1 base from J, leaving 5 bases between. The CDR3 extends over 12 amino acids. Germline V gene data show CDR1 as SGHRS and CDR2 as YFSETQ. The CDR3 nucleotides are TGCGCCAGCTTCCAGAACACCGGGGAGCTGTTTTTT. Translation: CASFQNTGELFF.

The CDR3 sequence is CASSENRGNTEAFF. The CDR3 nucleotides read TGTGCCAGCAGTGAAAACAGGGGGAACACTGAAGCTTTCTTT. The rearrangement uses TRBV6-1 and TRBJ1-1; 7 nucleotides agree with TRBD1. The J segment lost 1 base and the V segment lost 2 bases, leaving 1 base of the junction unmatched. Germline values: CDR1 MNHNS, CDR2 SASEGT. CDR3 size: 14 residues.

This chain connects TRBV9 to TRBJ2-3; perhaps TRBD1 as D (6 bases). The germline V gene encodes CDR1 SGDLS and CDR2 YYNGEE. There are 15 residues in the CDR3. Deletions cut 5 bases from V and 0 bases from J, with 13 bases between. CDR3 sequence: CASRRQATSTDTQYF. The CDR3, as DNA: TGTGCCAGCAGGCGACAGGCTACTAGCACAGATACGCAGTATTTT.

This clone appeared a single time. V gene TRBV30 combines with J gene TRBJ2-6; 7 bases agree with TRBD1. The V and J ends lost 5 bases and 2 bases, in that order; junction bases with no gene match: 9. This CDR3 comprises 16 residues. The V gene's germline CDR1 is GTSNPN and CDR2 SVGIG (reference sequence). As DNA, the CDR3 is TGTGCCTGGGAGATAACAGGGGTAACTGGGGCCAACGTCCTGACTTTC. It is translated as CAWEITGVTGANVLTF.

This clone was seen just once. In DNA form, the CDR3 reads TGTGCCAGCAGGGGGCCTGGAAACACCATATATTTT. It yields the protein CASRGPGNTIYF. The chain is built from TRBV28 and TRBJ1-3, with a tentative D call TRBD1 (5 bases). CDR1 is MDHEN and CDR2 is SYDVKM in the germline V gene. V was shortened by 6 bases and J by 2 bases, with 5 bases between the two germline ends. The CDR3 loop spans 12 amino acids. The full variable domain, its missing parts supplied by reference TRBV28 and TRBJ1-3, is DVKVTQSSRYLVKRTGEKVFLECVQDMDHENMFWYRQDPGLGLRLIYFSYDVKMKEKGDIPEGYSVSREKKERFSLILESASTNQTSMYLCASRGPGNTIYFGEGSWLTVV.

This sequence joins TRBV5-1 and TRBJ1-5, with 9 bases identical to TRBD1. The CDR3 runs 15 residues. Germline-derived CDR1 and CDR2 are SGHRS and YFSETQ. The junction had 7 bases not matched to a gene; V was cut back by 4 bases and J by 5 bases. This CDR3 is CASSLGDRAHQPQHF. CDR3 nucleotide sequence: TGCGCCAGCAGCCTAGGGGACAGGGCCCATCAGCCCCAGCATTTT.

CDR3 sequence: CASSSQGPGNTEAFF. The CDR3 region has the DNA TGTGCCAGCAGCTCACAGGGGCCCGGGAACACTGAAGCTTTCTTT. V usage is TRBV7-9 and J usage is TRBJ1-1; 7 nucleotides line up with TRBD1. The length of the CDR3 is 15 residues. V was pared by 4 bases and J by 1 base, with 6 bases of the junction left unmatched. Germline CDR1 SEHNR, CDR2 FQNEAQ (reference sequence).

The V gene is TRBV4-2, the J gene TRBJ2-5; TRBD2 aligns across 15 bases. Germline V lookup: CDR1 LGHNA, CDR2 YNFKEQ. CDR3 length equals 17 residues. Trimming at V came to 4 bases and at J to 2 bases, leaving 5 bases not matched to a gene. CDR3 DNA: TGTGCCAGCAGCCTCGACGGACTAGCGGGGGGGCAAGAGACCCAGTACTTC. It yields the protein CASSLDGLAGGQETQYF.

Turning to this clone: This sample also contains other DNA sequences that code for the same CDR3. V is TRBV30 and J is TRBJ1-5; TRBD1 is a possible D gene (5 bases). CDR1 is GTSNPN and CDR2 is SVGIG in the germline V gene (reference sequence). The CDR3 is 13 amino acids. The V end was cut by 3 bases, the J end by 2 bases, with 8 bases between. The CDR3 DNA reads TGTGCCTGGAGCGGGGGGGGCAATCAGCCCCAGCATTTT. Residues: CAWSGGGNQPQHF.

CDR3 coding DNA: TGTGCCAGCAGCTCGGGGATGGATACGCAGTATTTT. Protein sequence: CASSSGMDTQYF. The gene calls are TRBV5-4 and TRBJ2-3; TRBD2 is a possible D gene (5 bases). The CDR3 spans 12 residues. The ends were cut back, 3 bases at V and 6 bases at J, with 8 bases in the middle. CDR1 and CDR2 (germline): SGHNT, YYREEE (reference sequence).

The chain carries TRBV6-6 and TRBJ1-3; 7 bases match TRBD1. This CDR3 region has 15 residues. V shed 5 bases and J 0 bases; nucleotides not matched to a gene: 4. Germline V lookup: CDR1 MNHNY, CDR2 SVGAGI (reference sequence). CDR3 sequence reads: CASSNRDSSGNTIYF. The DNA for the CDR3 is TGTGCCAGCAGTAACCGGGACAGCTCTGGAAACACCATATATTTT.

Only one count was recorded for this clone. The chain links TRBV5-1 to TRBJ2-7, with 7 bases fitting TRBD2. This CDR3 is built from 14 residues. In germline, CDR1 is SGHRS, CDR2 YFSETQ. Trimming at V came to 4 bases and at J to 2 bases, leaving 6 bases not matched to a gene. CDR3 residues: CASSPSGNTYEQYF. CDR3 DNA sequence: TGCGCCAGCAGCCCAAGCGGGAACACCTACGAGCAGTACTTC.

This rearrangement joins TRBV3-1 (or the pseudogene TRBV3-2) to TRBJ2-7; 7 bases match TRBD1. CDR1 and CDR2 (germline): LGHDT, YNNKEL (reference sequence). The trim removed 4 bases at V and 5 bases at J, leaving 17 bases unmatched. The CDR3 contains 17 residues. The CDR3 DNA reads TGTGCCAGCAGCCGCGTGCTCCTCCATCGGGACAGTGACGAGCAGTACTTC. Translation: CASSRVLLHRDSDEQYF.

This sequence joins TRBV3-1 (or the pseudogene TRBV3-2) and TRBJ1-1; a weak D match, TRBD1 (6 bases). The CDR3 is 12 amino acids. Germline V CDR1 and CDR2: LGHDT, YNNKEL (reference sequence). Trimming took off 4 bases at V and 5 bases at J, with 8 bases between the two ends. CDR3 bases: TGTGCCAGCAGCCCAAGGGGGACTGAAGCTTTCTTT. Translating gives CASSPRGTEAFF.

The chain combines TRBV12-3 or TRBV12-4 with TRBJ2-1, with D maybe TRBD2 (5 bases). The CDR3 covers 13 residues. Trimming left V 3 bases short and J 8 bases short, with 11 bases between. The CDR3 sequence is CASSFGLADEQFF. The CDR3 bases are TGTGCCAGCAGTTTCGGCCTAGCAGATGAGCAGTTCTTC.

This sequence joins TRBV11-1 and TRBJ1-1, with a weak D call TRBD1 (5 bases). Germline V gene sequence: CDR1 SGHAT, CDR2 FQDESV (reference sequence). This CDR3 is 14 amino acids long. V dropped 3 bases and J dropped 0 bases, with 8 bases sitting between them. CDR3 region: CASSLAGMNTEAFF. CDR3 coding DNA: TGTGCCAGCAGCTTGGCAGGGATGAACACTGAAGCTTTCTTT.

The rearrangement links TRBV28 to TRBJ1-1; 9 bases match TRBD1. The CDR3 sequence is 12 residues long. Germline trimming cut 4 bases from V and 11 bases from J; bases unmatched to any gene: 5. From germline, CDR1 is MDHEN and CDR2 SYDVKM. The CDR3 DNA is TGTGCCAGCAGTTCACAGGGGGCCTATGCTTTCTTT. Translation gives CASSSQGAYAFF.

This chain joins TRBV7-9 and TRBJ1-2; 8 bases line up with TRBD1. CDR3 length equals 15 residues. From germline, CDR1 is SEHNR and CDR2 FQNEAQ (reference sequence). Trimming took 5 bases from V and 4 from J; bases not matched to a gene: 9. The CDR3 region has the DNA TGTGCCAGCAGCCCCCGGACAGGGATCGGCTATGGCTACACCTTC. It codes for CASSPRTGIGYGYTF.

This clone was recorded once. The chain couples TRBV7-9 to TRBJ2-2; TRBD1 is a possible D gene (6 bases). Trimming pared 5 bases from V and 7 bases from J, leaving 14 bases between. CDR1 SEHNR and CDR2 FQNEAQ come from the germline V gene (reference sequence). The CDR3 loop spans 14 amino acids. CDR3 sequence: CASSPQGKGGELFF. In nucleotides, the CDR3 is TGTGCCAGCAGCCCGCAGGGGAAGGGCGGGGAGCTGTTTTTT.

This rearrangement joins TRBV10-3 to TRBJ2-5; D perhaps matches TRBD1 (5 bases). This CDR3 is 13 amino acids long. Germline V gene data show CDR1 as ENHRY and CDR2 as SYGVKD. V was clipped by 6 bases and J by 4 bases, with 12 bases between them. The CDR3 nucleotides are TGTGCCATCAGCGTCGGACAAGGAGAGACCCAGTACTTC. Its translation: CAISVGQGETQYF.

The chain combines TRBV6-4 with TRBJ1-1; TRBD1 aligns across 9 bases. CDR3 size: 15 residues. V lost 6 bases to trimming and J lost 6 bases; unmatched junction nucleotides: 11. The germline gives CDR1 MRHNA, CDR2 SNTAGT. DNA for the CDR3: TGTGCCAGCAGCCCCAGGACAGGGGAGAGGGCTGAAGCTTTCTTT. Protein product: CASSPRTGERAEAFF.